This T cell receptor beta chain was documented in a study of CD8+ T cells in alopecia areata. Study-level findings and limits: Scalp lesions, especially in alopecia totalis/universalis, had higher clonality than normal scalp. In patients, TCRs were shared less clearly than in mice, and HLA may possibly be involved.

The CDR3 has 15 amino acids. The germline V gene encodes CDR1 SEHNR and CDR2 FQNEAQ (reference sequence). V was pared by 3 bases and J by 4 bases, with 13 bases between. This clone was observed a few times. What it recognizes is unknown. Isolated RNA was reverse transcribed into cDNA used as the sequencing template. Assay: immunoSEQ multiplex PCR; the TCRdb copy retains only in-frame clones and omits some. The table lists some 200,000 clones, around three fifths of them singletons. Material for sequencing was CD8+ T cells sorted from blood. The gene calls are TRBV7-9 and TRBJ1-3, with a weak D call TRBD1 (5 bases). This clonotype originated in a human donor in good health. The CDR3 here is CASSFWDRQGNTIYF. The CDR3 nucleotides are TGTGCCAGCAGCTTCTGGGACCGGCAAGGAAACACCATATATTTT.